The following is a TCR beta chain sequence with its context. The antigen is undetermined. The data were taken from a study of cytomegalovirus exposure and HLA in healthy donors. The CDR3 sequence is 14 residues long. The V end lost 5 bases, the J end lost 3 bases, and 13 bases lay between the germline ends. The germline gives CDR1 SEHNR, CDR2 FQNEAQ (reference sequence). Study-wide results and limits: Overall, approximately 180 TCR beta chains were annotated as cytomegalovirus-associated. It was reported that the classifier diagnosed cytomegalovirus status with high specificity and sensitivity in both the original and validation cohorts. CMV antigen specificity was confirmed in vitro for a few CMV-associated chains.

Clones were sequenced by immunoSEQ multiplex PCR, and TCRdb holds only the in-frame ones, with some missing. The sample lists 150,000 to 200,000 clones, 85% occurring once. The sequence was obtained from a man aged 18 to 29 in good health and CMV-seropositive. Sample: PBMCs. The chain recombines TRBV7-9 with TRBJ1-2; tentative D call: TRBD1 (6 bases). Written as DNA, the CDR3 is TGTGCCAGCAGCGTCCAGGGGAGTGACTATGGCTACACCTTC. Its translation is CASSVQGSDYGYTF.